One sample yielded the 26 T cell receptor beta chains listed below, sequenced in a study of T cell responses to AZD1222 COVID-19 vaccine (dated by TCRdb to about 2021). Libraries were made using the immunoSEQ multiplex PCR assay. This is the immuneACCESS table as TCRdb keeps it, with only in-frame sequences that have V and J called. A part of the clones is gone; compared with another copy, unresolved V genes explain less than half, and the rest is unexplained. This sample holds around 120,000 clones; roughly 92% were observed only once. In total, the top ten clones hold about 1.1% of the sample. The sample's time point label is to be understood as: about 28 days (+/-7) after the second vaccine dose. Sequencing used peripheral blood, obtained 28 days after the second AZD1222 dose. These receptors came from an adult who received the AZD1222 COVID-19 vaccine.

This chain links TRBV27 with TRBJ1-2; 8 bases are shared with TRBD1. Germline V lookup: CDR1 MNHEY, CDR2 SMNVEV (reference sequence). J gave up 7 bases and V 3 bases, and 4 bases lay outside the gene matches. There are 13 residues in the CDR3. The CDR3 coding sequence is TGTGCCAGCAGTTTCGGCGACAGGGGTGGCTACACCTTC. Translating gives CASSFGDRGGYTF.

In DNA, the CDR3 is TGTGCCAGCAGCAGCGGGCCACTCCGGAATGAGCAGTTCTTC. Protein sequence: CASSSGPLRNEQFF. The V gene is TRBV11-3, the J gene TRBJ2-1, with D possibly TRBD2 on 6 matching bases. This CDR3 has 14 amino acids. Germline V lookup: CDR1 SGHNT, CDR2 YENEEA. Trimming pared 5 bases from V and 7 bases from J, leaving 15 bases between. Combining the CDR3 with reference TRBV11-3 and TRBJ2-1 gives the whole variable domain EAGVVQSPRYKIIEKKQPVAFWCNPISGHNTLYWYLQNLGQGPELLIRYENEEAVDDSQLPKDRFSAERLKGVDSTLKIQPAELGDSAVYLCASSSGPLRNEQFFGPGTRLTVL.

This clone appeared a single time. The rearrangement uses TRBV3-1 (or the pseudogene TRBV3-2) and TRBJ1-1, with 8 bases fitting TRBD1. This CDR3 is 16 amino acids long. The V gene's germline CDR1 is LGHDT and CDR2 YNNKEL (reference sequence). V gave up 0 bases and J gave up 9 bases; unmatched junction bases: 12. The CDR3 region is CASSQEGTLGTGKAFF. Here the CDR3 DNA reads TGTGCCAGCAGCCAAGAAGGGACGTTAGGGACAGGCAAAGCTTTCTTT.

The chain links TRBV2 to TRBJ2-1; 8 nucleotides align to TRBD2. The CDR3 has 15 residues. V shed 6 bases and J 7 bases; nucleotides not matched to a gene: 11. Looked up from germline, CDR1 is SNHLY and CDR2 is FYNNEI. CDR3: CASSESGGAGNEQFF. The CDR3 nucleotides are TGTGCCAGCAGCGAAAGCGGGGGAGCGGGGAATGAGCAGTTCTTC.

The chain employs TRBV28 and TRBJ2-6; 9 bases fit TRBD2. The CDR3 length is 20 residues. The V gene end was trimmed by 1 base and the J gene end by 0 bases; junction bases not matched to a gene: 10. CDR1 is MDHEN and CDR2 is SYDVKM in the germline V gene. The CDR3 is CASSLLAGTSPGSGANVLTF. The CDR3 DNA follows: TGTGCCAGCAGTTTATTGGCCGGGACTAGCCCAGGCTCTGGGGCCAACGTCCTGACTTTC.

The chain employs TRBV7-9 and TRBJ2-5; D unresolved. This CDR3 has 12 amino acids. The V end was cut by 4 bases, the J end by 2 bases, with 5 bases between. Germline CDR1 is SEHNR and CDR2 is FQNEAQ (reference sequence). CDR3 DNA: TGTGCCAGCAGCTCATATCAAGAGACCCAGTACTTC. Translated, it gives CASSSYQETQYF. The whole variable domain, filled in from reference TRBV7-9 and TRBJ2-5, reads DTGVSQNPRHKITKRGQNVTFRCDPISEHNRLYWYRQTLGQGPEFLTYFQNEAQLEKSRLLSDRFSAERPKGSFSTLEIQRTEQGDSAMYLCASSSYQETQYFGPGTRLLVL.

This sequence joins TRBV11-1 and TRBJ2-1; 12 bases match TRBD2. The germline V gene encodes CDR1 SGHAT and CDR2 FQDESV (reference sequence). The CDR3 consists of 15 residues. J gave up 9 bases and V 4 bases, and 7 bases lay outside the gene matches. This CDR3 reads CASSSSSGGAAEQFF. The CDR3 region has the DNA TGTGCCAGCAGCTCCTCTAGCGGGGGGGCCGCTGAGCAGTTCTTC.

The chain employs TRBV7-9 and TRBJ2-7; 8 bases fit TRBD1. CDR1 and CDR2 (germline): SEHNR, FQNEAQ (reference sequence). Germline trimming cut 5 bases from V and 0 bases from J; bases unmatched to any gene: 12. This CDR3 has 17 amino acids. Written as DNA, the CDR3 is TGTGCCAGCAGCACAAATCCCGGACAGGGAAGCTCCTACGAGCAGTACTTC. Protein sequence: CASSTNPGQGSSYEQYF.

This clone came up once. The genes are TRBV10-3 and TRBJ2-7; 9 nucleotides match TRBD2. The J segment lost 3 bases and the V segment lost 8 bases, leaving 11 bases of the junction unmatched. The CDR3 contains 15 residues. The germline V gene has CDR1 ENHRY and CDR2 SYGVKD. DNA for the CDR3: TGTGCCATCGGAAGACTAGCGGAAGCTCTCTACGAGCAGTACTTC. Translation: CAIGRLAEALYEQYF.

The chain is built from TRBV2 and TRBJ2-1; 7 nucleotides agree with TRBD1. Germline V gene lookup returns CDR1 SNHLY and CDR2 FYNNEI. V lost 7 bases, J lost 9 bases, and 15 bases stayed unmatched. The length of the CDR3 is 15 residues. CDR3 in amino acids: CASTSPGQSIPEQFF. CDR3 nucleotides: TGTGCCAGCACCAGTCCGGGACAGAGTATCCCTGAGCAGTTCTTC.

The chain recombines TRBV2 with TRBJ1-4; D remains unclear. The CDR3 is 12 residues long. The V gene's germline CDR1 is SNHLY and CDR2 FYNNEI. The V end lost 7 bases, the J end lost 8 bases, and 11 bases lay between the germline ends. DNA for the CDR3: TGTGCCAGCACCCCATTAAGGGAAAAACTGTTTTTT. Protein product: CASTPLREKLFF. Variable domain in full (rest from reference TRBV2 and TRBJ1-4): EPEVTQTPSHQVTQMGQEVILRCVPISNHLYFYWYRQILGQKVEFLVSFYNNEISEKSEIFDDQFSVERPDGSNFTLKIRSTKLEDSAMYFCASTPLREKLFFGSGTQLSVL.

J is TRBJ2-1 and V is TRBV6-5; possibly TRBD1 for D (6 bases). This CDR3 is 11 amino acids long. Germline-derived CDR1 and CDR2 are MNHEY and SVGAGI. The V end lost 10 bases, the J end lost 8 bases, and 12 bases lay between the germline ends. CDR3 bases: TGTGCCACTGGACAGAGCGATGAGCAGTTCTTC. Translated: CATGQSDEQFF.

The chain uses TRBV10-3 and TRBJ2-6; TRBD1 matches at 8 bases. The CDR3 length is 18 residues. Per germline, CDR1 ENHRY and CDR2 SYGVKD. V gave up 10 bases and J gave up 0 bases; unmatched junction bases: 14. The DNA for the CDR3 is TGTGCCACCAGGGTGGGGACAGGTTCCTACTCTGGGGCCAACGTCCTGACTTTC. Protein product: CATRVGTGSYSGANVLTF.

This clone was detected only once. V and J are TRBV28 and TRBJ2-5, with 9 bases lining up with TRBD1. In germline, CDR1 is MDHEN, CDR2 SYDVKM. The trim removed 5 bases at V and 2 bases at J, leaving 12 bases unmatched. This CDR3 has 17 residues. The CDR3 sequence is CASSPSGTGLMQETQYF. The DNA of the CDR3 is TGTGCCAGCAGTCCATCCGGGACAGGGTTGATGCAAGAGACCCAGTACTTC.

The chain uses TRBV18 and TRBJ2-5; no clear D. The germline CDR1 and CDR2 sequences are KGHSH and LQKENI. CDR3 length: 13 amino acids. The V end lost 4 bases, the J end lost 5 bases, and 11 bases lay between the germline ends. The CDR3 region is CASSLPQPETQYF. In DNA, the CDR3 is TGTGCCAGCTCACTTCCCCAACCGGAGACCCAGTACTTC.

This chain connects TRBV6-5 to TRBJ2-3; D gene ambiguous. The CDR3 extends over 14 amino acids. V was shortened by 5 bases and J by 4 bases, with 13 bases between the two germline ends. Per the germline V gene, CDR1 is MNHEY and CDR2 is SVGAGI. CDR3 DNA: TGTGCCAGCAGTCGAAACTCTGTGGCAGATACGCAGTATTTT. Protein product: CASSRNSVADTQYF.

This chain links TRBV18 with TRBJ2-3; weak D call: TRBD1 (6 bases). The CDR3 runs 15 residues. Trimming pared 2 bases from V and 2 bases from J, leaving 11 bases between. The germline V gene has CDR1 KGHSH and CDR2 LQKENI. The CDR3: CASSPITGITDTQYF. For the CDR3, the DNA is TGTGCCAGCTCACCAATTACAGGGATCACAGATACGCAGTATTTT.

The J gene is TRBJ1-6, the V gene TRBV30; unclear D gene. Trimming left V 0 bases short and J 7 bases short, with 13 bases between. The V gene's germline CDR1 is GTSNPN and CDR2 SVGIG (reference sequence). This CDR3 spans 15 amino acids. The CDR3 nucleotides read TGTGCCTGGAGTGTGGAACGCTTACCCAATTCACCCCTCCACTTT. This gives the protein CAWSVERLPNSPLHF.

CDR3 DNA sequence: TGTGCCAGCAGCGCACCAGGGACAGTCTATGGCTACACCTTC. It yields the protein CASSAPGTVYGYTF. V gene TRBV7-8 combines with J gene TRBJ1-2; 7 nucleotides align to TRBD1. Losses at the gene ends were 5 bases for V and 4 bases for J; bases not matched to a gene: 7. CDR1 and CDR2 from the germline V gene are SGHVS and FQNEAQ. There are 14 residues in the CDR3.

The CDR3 region has the DNA TGTGCCATCACCGACGAGTACGAGCAGTACTTC. It translates to CAITDEYEQYF. V usage is TRBV10-3 and J usage is TRBJ2-7, with D uncertain. Trimming removed 7 bases from V and 4 bases from J, with 8 bases in between. This CDR3 has 11 amino acids. The V gene's germline CDR1 is ENHRY and CDR2 SYGVKD.

The chain is built from TRBV5-1 and TRBJ2-2, with 7 bases matching TRBD2. V lost 3 bases to trimming and J lost 0 bases; unmatched junction nucleotides: 5. The germline CDR1 and CDR2 sequences are SGHRS and YFSETQ. The length of the CDR3 is 16 residues. CDR3: CASSSGTITNTGELFF. As DNA, the CDR3 is TGCGCCAGCAGCTCAGGGACTATAACGAACACCGGGGAGCTGTTTTTT.

The chain links TRBV7-2 to TRBJ2-2; no clear D gene. The CDR3 loop spans 15 amino acids. V lost 3 bases and J 4 bases, leaving 12 bases between the germline ends. CDR1 and CDR2 from the germline V gene are SGHTA and FQGNSA. The CDR3 spells CASSFLGRVTGELFF. The CDR3 nucleotides read TGTGCCAGCAGCTTTTTGGGCCGGGTCACCGGGGAGCTGTTTTTT. The full variable domain, rest sourced from reference TRBV7-2 and TRBJ2-2, is GAGVSQSPSNKVTEKGKDVELRCDPISGHTALYWYRQSLGQGLEFLIYFQGNSAPDKSGLPSDRFSAERTGGSVSTLTIQRTQQEDSAVYLCASSFLGRVTGELFFGEGSRLTVL.

V usage is TRBV10-3 and J usage is TRBJ2-1; the D gene is possibly TRBD2 (5 bases). Trimming pared 0 bases from V and 8 bases from J, leaving 11 bases between. Germline V lookup: CDR1 ENHRY, CDR2 SYGVKD. The CDR3 runs 14 residues. In nucleotides, the CDR3 is TGTGCCATCAGTGAGTCGAGGTCGGAGGATGAGCAGTTCTTC. It translates to CAISESRSEDEQFF.

This clone was seen only once. This chain links TRBV27 with TRBJ1-6, with a tentative D call TRBD1 (6 bases). The germline V gene encodes CDR1 MNHEY and CDR2 SMNVEV (reference sequence). The V end was cut by 6 bases, the J end by 7 bases, with 13 bases between. This CDR3 comprises 14 residues. CDR3 residues: CASRNRVDNSPLHF. CDR3 bases: TGTGCCAGCAGGAACAGGGTGGACAATTCACCCCTCCACTTT.

The V call is TRBV7-2, the J call TRBJ2-6; D is perhaps TRBD2 (5 bases). This CDR3 is 17 amino acids long. V was trimmed by 0 bases and J by 1 base, leaving 10 bases between them. CDR1 is SGHTA, CDR2 FQGNSA, per germline. The CDR3 DNA is TGTGCCAGCAGCTTAGCGATAGGAGGATCTGGGGCCAACGTCCTGACTTTC. Amino acids: CASSLAIGGSGANVLTF. Based on the CDR3 plus reference TRBV7-2 and TRBJ2-6, the full variable domain is GAGVSQSPSNKVTEKGKDVELRCDPISGHTALYWYRQSLGQGLEFLIYFQGNSAPDKSGLPSDRFSAERTGGSVSTLTIQRTQQEDSAVYLCASSLAIGGSGANVLTFGAGSRLTVL.

The chain has TRBV10-3 and TRBJ2-7; TRBD2 is a possible D gene (6 bases). This CDR3 is built from 15 residues. Trimming removed 6 bases from V and 3 bases from J, with 18 bases in between. CDR1 is ENHRY and CDR2 is SYGVKD in the germline V gene. This chain's CDR3 is CAIRRDSRRGYEQYF. CDR3 in DNA: TGTGCCATCAGGAGGGACTCTCGAAGGGGCTACGAGCAGTACTTC.